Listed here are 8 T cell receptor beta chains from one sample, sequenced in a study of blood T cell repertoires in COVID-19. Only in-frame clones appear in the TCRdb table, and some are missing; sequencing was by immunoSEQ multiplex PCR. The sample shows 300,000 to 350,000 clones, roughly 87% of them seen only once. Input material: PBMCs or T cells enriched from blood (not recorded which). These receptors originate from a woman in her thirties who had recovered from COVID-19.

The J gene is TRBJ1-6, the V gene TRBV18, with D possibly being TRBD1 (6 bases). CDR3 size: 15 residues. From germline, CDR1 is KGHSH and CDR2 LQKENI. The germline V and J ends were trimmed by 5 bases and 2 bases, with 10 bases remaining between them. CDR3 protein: CASSERGTYNSPLHF. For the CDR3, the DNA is TGTGCCAGCTCAGAAAGGGGGACCTATAATTCACCCCTCCACTTT. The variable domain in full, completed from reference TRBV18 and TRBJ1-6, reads NAGVMQNPRHLVRRRGQEARLRCSPMKGHSHVYWYRQLPEEGLKFMVYLQKENIIDESGMPKERFSAEFPKEGPSILRIQQVVRGDSAAYFCASSERGTYNSPLHFGNGTRLTVT.

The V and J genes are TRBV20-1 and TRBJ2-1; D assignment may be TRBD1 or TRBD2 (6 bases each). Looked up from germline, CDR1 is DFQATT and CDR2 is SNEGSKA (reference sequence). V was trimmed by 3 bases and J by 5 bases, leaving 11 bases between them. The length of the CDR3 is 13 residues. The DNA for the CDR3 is TGCAGTGCTAGTGGGGGGCCCAACAATGAGCAGTTCTTC. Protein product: CSASGGPNNEQFF.

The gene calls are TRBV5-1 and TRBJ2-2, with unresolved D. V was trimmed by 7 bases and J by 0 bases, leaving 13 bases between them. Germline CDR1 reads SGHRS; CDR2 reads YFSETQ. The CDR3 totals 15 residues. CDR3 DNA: TGCGCCAGCCGCCCGCCCACACCGAACACCGGGGAGCTGTTTTTT. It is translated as CASRPPTPNTGELFF.

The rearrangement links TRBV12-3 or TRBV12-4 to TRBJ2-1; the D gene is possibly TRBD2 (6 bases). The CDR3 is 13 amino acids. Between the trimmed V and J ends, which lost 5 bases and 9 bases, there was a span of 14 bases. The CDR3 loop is CASSTQIGGEQFF. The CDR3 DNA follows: TGTGCCAGCAGTACTCAGATCGGGGGTGAGCAGTTCTTC.

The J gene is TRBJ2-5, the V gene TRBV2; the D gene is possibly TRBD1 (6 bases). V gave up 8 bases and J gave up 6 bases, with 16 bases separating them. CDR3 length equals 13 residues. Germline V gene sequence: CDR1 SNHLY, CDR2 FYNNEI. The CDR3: CASLEAGAKTQYF. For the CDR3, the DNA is TGTGCCAGCCTGGAGGCAGGGGCAAAGACCCAGTACTTC.

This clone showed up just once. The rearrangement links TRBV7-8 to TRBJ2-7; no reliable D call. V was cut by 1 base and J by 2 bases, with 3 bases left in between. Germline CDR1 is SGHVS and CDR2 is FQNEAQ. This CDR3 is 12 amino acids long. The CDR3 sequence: CASSLDTYEQYF. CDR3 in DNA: TGTGCCAGCAGCTTAGACACCTACGAGCAGTACTTC.

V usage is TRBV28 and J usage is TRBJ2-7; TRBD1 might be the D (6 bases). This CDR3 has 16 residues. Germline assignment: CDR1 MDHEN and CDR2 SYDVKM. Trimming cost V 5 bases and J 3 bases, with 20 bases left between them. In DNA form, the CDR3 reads TGTGCCAGCAGTCGCTCAACAGGGAGTTTATTCTACGAGCAGTACTTC. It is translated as CASSRSTGSLFYEQYF.

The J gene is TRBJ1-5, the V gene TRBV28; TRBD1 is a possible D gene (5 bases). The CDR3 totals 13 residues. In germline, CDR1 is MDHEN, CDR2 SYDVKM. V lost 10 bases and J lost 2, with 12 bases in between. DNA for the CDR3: TGTGCCAATGGGAGGGGTGGCAATCAGCCCCAGCATTTT. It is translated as CANGRGGNQPQHF.